This T cell receptor beta chain was captured by sequencing in a study of shared clonotypes between healthy human individuals. The authors split each subset's genomic DNA evenly across several immunoSEQ plates. TCRdb keeps only in-frame clones here, not all; method: immunoSEQ multiplex PCR. Of roughly 1 million clones in the sample, about 75% were seen once. The CDR3 runs 12 residues. Germline V gives CDR1 KGHSH, CDR2 LQKENI. V shed 3 bases and J shed 5 bases, with 7 bases lying between them. The chain couples TRBV18 to TRBJ2-5, with D hard to call. This sequence originates from a man aged 18 to 29 in good health. Sequencing input: memory CD4+ T cells sorted from blood. Subset described: CD45RA-negative fraction. CDR3 sequence (DNA): TGTGCCAGCTCACCCGATTGGGAGACCCAGTACTTC. This translates into CASSPDWETQYF.